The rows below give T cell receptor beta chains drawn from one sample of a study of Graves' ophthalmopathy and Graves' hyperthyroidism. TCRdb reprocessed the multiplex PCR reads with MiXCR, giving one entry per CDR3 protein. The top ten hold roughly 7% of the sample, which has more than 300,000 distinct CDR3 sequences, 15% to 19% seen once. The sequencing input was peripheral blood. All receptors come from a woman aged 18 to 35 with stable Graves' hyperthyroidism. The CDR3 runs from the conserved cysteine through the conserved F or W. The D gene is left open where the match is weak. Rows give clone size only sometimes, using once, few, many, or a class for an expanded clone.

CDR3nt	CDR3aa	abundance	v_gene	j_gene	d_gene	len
TGTGCCAGCAGTTTAAGCATAGGGATAGGGCAGCCCCAGCATTTT	CASSLSIGIGQPQHF	many	TRBV27	TRBJ1-5	.	15
TGTGCCAGCAGCTTAGGAGGGGTTAGAGAGACCCAGTACTTC	CASSLGGVRETQYF	many	TRBV7-2	TRBJ2-5	.	14
TGTGCCAGCAGTGAACCCTCAGGGTTTTACGAGCAGTACTTC	CASSEPSGFYEQYF	many	TRBV6-4	TRBJ2-7	.	14
TGCAGCGTTCAGGACAGGGGAAGTGGCTATGGCTACACCTTC	CSVQDRGSGYGYTF	many	TRBV29-1	TRBJ1-2	TRBD1	14
TGTGCCAGCAGCTTAGCGGGAGCGGGCTCTGGAAACACCATATATTTT	CASSLAGAGSGNTIYF	.	TRBV11-1	TRBJ1-3	.	16
TGTGCCAGCAGTACTGGGGGGGGTAGCTATGGCTACACCTTC	CASSTGGGSYGYTF	many	TRBV6-5	TRBJ1-2	.	14
TGCAGCGTTGAAGATCAAGGGGGTAATGGCTACACCTTC	CSVEDQGGNGYTF	many	TRBV29-1	TRBJ1-2	.	13
TGTGCTAGTGGGGGGGGACAGTTGAACACTGAAGCTTTCTTT	CASGGGQLNTEAFF	few	TRBV12-5	TRBJ1-1	TRBD1	14
TGCAGTGCTAGTCTGGGGCGTACTTATATGAACACTGAAGCTTTCTTT	CSASLGRTYMNTEAFF	many	TRBV20-1	TRBJ1-1	.	16
TGTGCCACCAGCAGAGATCTGGTTCAGCCCCAGCATTTT	CATSRDLVQPQHF	many	TRBV15	TRBJ1-5	.	13
TGTGCCAGGAGGGGGACTTACACCGGGGAGCTGTTTTTT	CARRGTYTGELFF	many	TRBV6-1	TRBJ2-2	.	13
TGCGCCAGCAGCCAAGATCTGGGCCCACGTCCTGGCTACACCTTC	CASSQDLGPRPGYTF	.	TRBV4-1	TRBJ1-2	.	15
TGTGCCAGCAAACCCAGTAGCGGGGGGACCGGGGAGCTGTTTTTT	CASKPSSGGTGELFF	few	TRBV2	TRBJ2-2	TRBD2	15
TGTGCCAGCAGTTCCGCCGGGACAGGGGGTTACGAGCAGTACTTC	CASSSAGTGGYEQYF	many	TRBV7-2	TRBJ2-7	TRBD1	15
TGTGCCACCCCTGCCCTCGCTGGCTACACCTTC	CATPALAGYTF	few	TRBV7-9	TRBJ1-2	.	11
TGTGCCAGCAGCCAAGTTCTCGGGTTCAAGCCATGGAACACTGAAGCTTTCTTT	CASSQVLGFKPWNTEAFF	few	TRBV14	TRBJ1-1	.	18
TGTGCCAGCAGTGACATGACAGGGGTTACTGGAAACACCATATATTTT	CASSDMTGVTGNTIYF	.	TRBV25-1	TRBJ1-3	TRBD1	16
TGCAGTTCCAAGGCGGGGGGCACTGAAGCTTTCTTT	CSSKAGGTEAFF	many	TRBV20-1	TRBJ1-1	.	12
TGTGCCAGCACCCCTTCCCCCCCAGTTGATCAGCCCCAGCATTTT	CASTPSPPVDQPQHF	many	TRBV12-3/TRBV12-4	TRBJ1-5	.	15
TGCAGTGCGAAAGGACAGGAGAACACTGAAGCTTTCTTT	CSAKGQENTEAFF	.	TRBV20-1	TRBJ1-1	TRBD1	13
TGTGCCAGCAGACTTTCTGTTGCCCCGAACACTGAAGCTTTCTTT	CASRLSVAPNTEAFF	many	TRBV7-2	TRBJ1-1	.	15
TGTGCCACAGGGACTAGCGGGGGCTTCACAGATACGCAGTATTTT	CATGTSGGFTDTQYF	many	TRBV24-1	TRBJ2-3	TRBD2	15
TGCAGTGCTAGACCTCAACTACAGGGATCGGATCGTAACTATGGCTACACCTTC	CSARPQLQGSDRNYGYTF	many	TRBV20-1	TRBJ1-2	.	18
TGCAGTGCTAGAGATCCCTACGGCTATGGCTACACCTTC	CSARDPYGYGYTF	many	TRBV20-1	TRBJ1-2	.	13
TGTGCCAGCAGTTCAACTAGGCCCGTCTACGAGCAGTACTTC	CASSSTRPVYEQYF	.	TRBV27	TRBJ2-7	.	14
TGTGCCAGCTCGGCCCCCACAGTGGGGGATACTGAAGCTTTCTTT	CASSAPTVGDTEAFF	many	TRBV13	TRBJ1-1	.	15
TGTGCCAGCAGCTTTAGATCTCCGGCGGGACAGGGTGGCTACGAGCAGTACTTC	CASSFRSPAGQGGYEQYF	.	TRBV11-2	TRBJ2-7	TRBD1	18
TGTGCCAGCAGCTCGGGGTTGTCCCGAGTGGACACTGAAGCTTTCTTT	CASSSGLSRVDTEAFF	many	TRBV11-1	TRBJ1-1	.	16
TGTGCCAGCAGCACAGGGGGCGGATTTTACGAGCAGTACTTC	CASSTGGGFYEQYF	many	TRBV6-1	TRBJ2-7	TRBD1	14
TGTGCCAGCAGCTTGGGTCAGGAGAAGACCCAGTACTTC	CASSLGQEKTQYF	many	TRBV5-5	TRBJ2-5	.	13
TGTGCCAGTAGTATAAGAAACGCTCTACCGGGGCAGCCCCAGCATTTT	CASSIRNALPGQPQHF	.	TRBV19	TRBJ1-5	.	16
TGTGCCAGCAGTCCCAGGACAGATCGTCGACCCCTCCACTTT	CASSPRTDRRPLHF	many	TRBV12-3/TRBV12-4	TRBJ1-6	.	14
TGTGCCAGCAGTTACCAGGGACAGGGGGCCGGGGAGCTGTTTTTT	CASSYQGQGAGELFF	many	TRBV6-2/TRBV6-3	TRBJ2-2	TRBD1	15
TGCGCCAGCAGCTTGAGGGGCGAGGCCGGCTACACCTTC	CASSLRGEAGYTF	many	TRBV5-1	TRBJ1-2	.	13
TGTGCCACCAGTGATTCCCGACAGGGGGACACCGGGGAGCTGTTTTTT	CATSDSRQGDTGELFF	many	TRBV24-1	TRBJ2-2	TRBD1	16